This TCR beta chain was identified during a study of response to subunit inactivated influenza vaccine. Findings and caveats of the study: Only a handful of new T cells, the authors suggested, are recruited with each seasonal influenza vaccination.

TCRdb itself ran the RT-PCR reads through MiXCR, one entry per CDR3 protein. In the table there are more than 250,000 distinct CDR3 sequences, roughly 22% of which are singletons. This clonotype was counted a few times. Antigen: not known. Trimming cost V 4 bases and J 3 bases; bases outside gene matches: 8. From germline, CDR1 is SGHTA and CDR2 FQGNSA. The CDR3 spans 15 residues. The V gene is TRBV7-2, the J gene TRBJ2-7, with 8 nucleotides matching TRBD1. The TCR sequence derives from a man aged 50-75 years who received an inactivated influenza vaccine. The sample in question was PBMCs from blood, obtained less than 22 months after vaccination. The CDR3 DNA follows: TGTGCCAGCAGCTCGACTCCAGGGGGCAGCTACGAGCAGTACTTC. Translating gives CASSSTPGGSYEQYF.